A selection of T cell receptor beta chains follows, all from one sample in a study of blood T cells in healthy people across ages. TCRdb independently ran MiXCR on the 5' RACE reads; one entry per CDR3 protein. This table holds roughly 2 million distinct CDR3 sequences, about 49% found once. The material sequenced was blood. The receptors were gathered from a woman between 40 and 50 years old in good health. Each CDR3 is given with its conserved first and last residue. D genes are given only for firm matches. Clone size, where shown, is once, few, many, or a class for clones that have expanded.

CASSVNRGRGYNEQYF,TGTGCCAGCAGTGTAAACAGGGGAAGGGGTTACAATGAGCAGTACTTC,TRBD1,NA,TRBV27,TRBJ2-7
CASSLGLNYRTDTQYF,TGTGCCAGCAGCTTAGGTCTTAACTACCGCACAGATACGCAGTATTTT,NA,NA,TRBV7-2,TRBJ2-3
CASSRATTYSNQPQHF,TGTGCCAGCAGTAGGGCGACCACCTATAGCAATCAGCCCCAGCATTTT,NA,NA,TRBV27,TRBJ1-5
CASRTPVEPIAYNEQFF,TGTGCCAGCAGAACCCCTGTTGAGCCCATCGCCTACAATGAGCAGTTCTTC,NA,NA,TRBV28,TRBJ2-1
CATSDPAGANVLTF,TGTGCCACCAGTGATCCGGCTGGGGCCAACGTCCTGACTTTC,NA,NA,TRBV24-1,TRBJ2-6
CASSHETGYEKLFF,TGCGCCAGCAGCCATGAAACAGGGTACGAAAAACTGTTTTTT,NA,NA,TRBV4-3,TRBJ1-4
CSARDRDRGRETQYF,TGCAGTGCTAGAGATCGCGACAGGGGGCGTGAGACCCAGTACTTC,TRBD1,NA,TRBV20-1,TRBJ2-5
CASSLGSGSLYF,TGTGCCAGCAGCTTAGGATCCGGGTCGCTGTATTTT,NA,NA,TRBV13,TRBJ2-3
CASSEGGKERDTQYF,TGTGCCAGCAGCGAAGGTGGCAAAGAAAGAGATACGCAGTATTTT,NA,NA,TRBV9,TRBJ2-3
CASRYNTATLNEKLFF,TGTGCCAGCAGATATAACACGGCCACGTTGAATGAAAAACTGTTTTTT,NA,NA,TRBV6-5,TRBJ1-4
CSAWTGGRERAFF,TGCAGTGCTTGGACAGGGGGCAGGGAGAGAGCTTTCTTT,TRBD1,NA,TRBV20-1,TRBJ1-1
CASSVGQGGLIDEQFF,TGTGCCAGCAGCGTAGGACAGGGCGGTCTAATCGATGAGCAGTTCTTC,TRBD1,NA,TRBV2,TRBJ2-1
CASSRGQGRGLDTQYF,TGTGCCAGCAGCCGAGGACAGGGCCGAGGTCTAGATACGCAGTATTTT,TRBD1,NA,TRBV11-3,TRBJ2-3
CASSLGRRGYPRHEQYF,TGTGCCAGCAGCTTAGGGCGGCGGGGGTACCCTCGCCACGAGCAGTACTTC,TRBD2,few,TRBV7-2,TRBJ2-7
CASSQGRVAETQYF,TGTGCCAGCAGCCAAGGGCGCGTTGCAGAGACCCAGTACTTC,NA,NA,TRBV3-1,TRBJ2-5
CASSDGTGANQPQHF,TGTGCCAGCAGTGACGGGACAGGGGCCAATCAGCCCCAGCATTTT,TRBD1,NA,TRBV28,TRBJ1-5
CASSEAAGMFEQYF,TGTGCCAGCAGTGAAGCCGCAGGGATGTTCGAGCAGTACTTC,NA,NA,TRBV6-1,TRBJ2-7
CASSWAGSADTQYF,TGCGCCAGCAGCTGGGCCGGTTCCGCAGATACGCAGTATTTT,NA,NA,TRBV5-1,TRBJ2-3
CSADRTGGDWETQYF,TGCAGTGCTGACAGGACAGGGGGCGATTGGGAGACCCAGTACTTC,TRBD1,NA,TRBV20-1,TRBJ2-5
CASSQEGRVGTGELFF,TGCGCCAGCAGCCAAGAAGGCAGGGTCGGGACCGGGGAGCTGTTTTTT,NA,NA,TRBV4-3,TRBJ2-2
CASRTWTGGLSNQPQHF,TGTGCCAGCAGGACTTGGACAGGGGGCTTGAGCAATCAGCCCCAGCATTTT,TRBD1,NA,TRBV6-1,TRBJ1-5
CSVDGQGGGQYF,TGCAGCGTTGATGGACAGGGCGGCGGGCAGTACTTC,TRBD1,NA,TRBV29-1,TRBJ2-5
CATSRSGTYPYF,TGTGCCACCAGCAGATCCGGGACTTACCCGTATTTT,NA,NA,TRBV15,TRBJ2-3
CSVGHVQETQYF,TGCAGCGTGGGACACGTCCAAGAGACCCAGTACTTC,NA,NA,TRBV29-1,TRBJ2-5
CATSLDRGADTQYF,TGTGCCACCAGCTTGGACAGGGGGGCAGATACGCAGTATTTT,TRBD1,NA,TRBV15,TRBJ2-3
CASSTRTGPSYEQYF,TGTGCCAGCAGTACCCGGACAGGGCCCTCCTACGAGCAGTACTTC,TRBD1,NA,TRBV12-3/TRBV12-4,TRBJ2-7
CASSEWAGETQYF,TGCGCCAGCAGTGAGTGGGCCGGGGAGACCCAGTACTTC,NA,few,TRBV10-2,TRBJ2-5
CASSLNTGGMTDTQYF,TGTGCCAGCAGTTTAAATACGGGGGGGATGACAGATACGCAGTATTTT,TRBD2,NA,TRBV27,TRBJ2-3
CASSPPRGLSTEAFF,TGTGCCAGCAGCCCCCCCAGGGGATTAAGCACTGAAGCTTTCTTT,NA,NA,TRBV3-1,TRBJ1-1
CAISEPLAGQETQYF,TGTGCCATCAGTGAGCCTCTGGCGGGCCAAGAGACCCAGTACTTC,NA,few,TRBV10-3,TRBJ2-5
CSSSDRVETQYF,TGCAGTTCATCGGACAGGGTTGAGACCCAGTACTTC,TRBD1,few,TRBV20-1,TRBJ2-5
CSAGNEPGSIYGYTF,TGCAGTGCTGGGAATGAGCCAGGAAGTATCTATGGCTACACCTTC,NA,NA,TRBV20-1,TRBJ1-2
CSAEKLAGRTDTQYF,TGCAGTGCCGAGAAACTAGCGGGGCGCACAGATACGCAGTATTTT,TRBD2,once,TRBV20-1,TRBJ2-3
CSVAPGTGFGDTQYF,TGCAGCGTTGCACCCGGGACAGGGTTTGGAGATACGCAGTATTTT,TRBD1,many,TRBV29-1,TRBJ2-3
CASSRDDGANVLTF,TGTGCCAGCAGCCGAGATGATGGGGCCAACGTCCTGACTTTC,NA,NA,TRBV3-1,TRBJ2-6
CASTGRASSYNEQFF,TGTGCCAGTACTGGACGGGCGAGCTCCTACAATGAGCAGTTCTTC,NA,NA,TRBV27,TRBJ2-1
CSARVGTTQPQHF,TGCAGTGCTAGAGTGGGGACAACCCAGCCCCAGCATTTT,NA,NA,TRBV20-1,TRBJ1-5